This T cell receptor (beta chain) stems from a study of blood T cells in healthy people across ages. Findings of the study overall: PBMC samples, being unsorted, prevented any conclusive comparison of naive and antigen-experienced cells. Whereas aged donors had fewer naive CD4+ cells, long-lived donors had more of them and higher diversity.

Every donor contributed about 10 milliliters of peripheral blood by blood draw. CDR3 length: 13 residues. Looked up from germline, CDR1 is MNHEY and CDR2 is SVGEGT. V was clipped by 7 bases and J by 3 bases, with 10 bases between them. For the second PCR, which ran for 7 to 11 cycles, a sample-barcoded 5' primer and a J-beta primer mix were used. Every cDNA molecule bore a tag from a template-switch adaptor containing 12 random nucleotides. TCRdb re-called the 5' RACE reads through MiXCR, storing one row per CDR3 protein. The data hold about 1.4 million distinct CDR3 sequences, with approximately 59% observed a single time. Comments on this clonotype: Antigen specificity is unknown.

The chain links TRBV6-2 or TRBV6-3 to TRBJ1-5; weak D call: TRBD1 (5 bases). The origin of this receptor is a man aged 18 to 30 in good health. Sequencing was carried out using blood. DNA for the CDR3: TGTGCCAGCATTTTGACAGACAATCAGCCCCAGCATTTT. This encodes CASILTDNQPQHF.